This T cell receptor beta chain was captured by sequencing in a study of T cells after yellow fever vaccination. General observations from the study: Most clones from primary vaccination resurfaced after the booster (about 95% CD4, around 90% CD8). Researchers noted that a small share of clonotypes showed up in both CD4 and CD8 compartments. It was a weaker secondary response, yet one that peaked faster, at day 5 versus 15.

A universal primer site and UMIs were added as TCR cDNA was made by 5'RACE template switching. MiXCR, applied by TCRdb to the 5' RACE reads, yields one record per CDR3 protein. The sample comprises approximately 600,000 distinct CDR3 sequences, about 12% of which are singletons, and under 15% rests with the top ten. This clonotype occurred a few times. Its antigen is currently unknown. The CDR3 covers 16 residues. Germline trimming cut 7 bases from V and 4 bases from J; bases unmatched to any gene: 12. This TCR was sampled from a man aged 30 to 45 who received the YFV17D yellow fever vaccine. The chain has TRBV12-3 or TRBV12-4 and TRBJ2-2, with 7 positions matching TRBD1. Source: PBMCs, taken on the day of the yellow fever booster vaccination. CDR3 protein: CASTSKGARSTGELFF. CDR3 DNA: TGTGCCAGCACCTCGAAGGGGGCGCGTAGCACCGGGGAGCTGTTTTTT.